This passage covers 10 T cell receptor beta chains from one sample sequenced in a study of shared T cell receptors in the human thymus. Clones were read by immunoSEQ multiplex PCR, and TCRdb kept only the in-frame ones, dropping some. The data contain hundreds of thousands of clones, approximately 89% of them singletons. These data were likewise used in another study, on human thymus T cells.

The sample was thymocytes. The source of these receptors is a boy younger than two with a congenital heart defect.

The V gene is TRBV9, the J gene TRBJ2-5; 10 bases align to TRBD2. Germline assignment: CDR1 SGDLS and CDR2 YYNGEE. This CDR3 comprises 14 residues. The V and J ends lost 4 bases and 3 bases, in that order; junction bases with no gene match: 3. CDR3 in DNA: TGTGCCAGCAGCCCCGGACTAGCGGAAGAGACCCAGTACTTC. Translation: CASSPGLAEETQYF.

The chain combines TRBV5-3 with TRBJ1-1, with D maybe TRBD1 (6 bases). TRBV5-3 has ORF status, its function being uncertain. V was clipped by 0 bases and J by 4 bases, with 10 bases between them. This CDR3 has 14 residues. The CDR3 DNA reads TGTGCCAGAAGCTTGGCCCAGGGGATCACTGAAGCTTTCTTT. Residues: CARSLAQGITEAFF.

The rearrangement joins TRBV27 to TRBJ2-7, with 12 bases lining up with TRBD1. This CDR3 is 17 amino acids long. Germline V gene sequence: CDR1 MNHEY, CDR2 SMNVEV (reference sequence). The ends lost 6 bases at V and 4 bases at J; junction bases unmatched: 13. In DNA, the CDR3 is TGTGCCAGCAGCCGGGACAGGGGGCTAGGGACTCCGTACGAGCAGTACTTC. Amino acid sequence: CASSRDRGLGTPYEQYF.

This chain connects TRBV9 to TRBJ2-3; 10 nucleotides line up with TRBD2. Germline V gene data show CDR1 as SGDLS and CDR2 as YYNGEE. The J segment lost 1 base and the V segment lost 4 bases, leaving 6 bases of the junction unmatched. The CDR3 totals 16 residues. DNA for the CDR3: TGTGCCAGCAGCCCCCGTCTAGCGGGGGGCACAGATACGCAGTATTTT. It specifies CASSPRLAGGTDTQYF.

This clone was seen just once. The rearrangement joins TRBV5-6 to TRBJ2-1, with D perhaps matching TRBD1 (6 bases). From germline, CDR1 is SGHDT and CDR2 YYEEEE. The V gene lost 6 bases and the J gene lost 0 bases, with 16 bases spanning the gap. This CDR3 region has 16 residues. CDR3 sequence (DNA): TGTGCCAGCAACCGAGGTCAGGGGAGCTCCTACAATGAGCAGTTCTTC. Amino acids: CASNRGQGSSYNEQFF.

V usage is TRBV15 and J usage is TRBJ2-2; 9 bases are shared with TRBD1. Per germline, CDR1 LNHNV and CDR2 YYDKDF (reference sequence). J gave up 0 bases and V 3 bases, and 2 bases lay outside the gene matches. This CDR3 region has 16 residues. The CDR3 sequence is CATSRGQGANTGELFF. The CDR3 DNA sequence: TGTGCCACCAGCAGGGGACAGGGAGCGAACACCGGGGAGCTGTTTTTT. The full variable domain, with the rest looked up from reference TRBV15 and TRBJ2-2, is DAMVIQNPRYQVTQFGKPVTLSCSQTLNHNVMYWYQQKSSQAPKLLFHYYDKDFNNEADTPDNFQSRRPNTSFCFLDIRSPGLGDTAMYLCATSRGQGANTGELFFGEGSRLTVL.

The chain is built from TRBV28 and TRBJ1-1; D is possibly TRBD1 (6 bases). Germline V lookup: CDR1 MDHEN, CDR2 SYDVKM. V gave up 8 bases and J gave up 4 bases, with 14 bases separating them. This CDR3 is 13 amino acids long. The DNA for the CDR3 is TGTGCCAGCCTTGACAGGACGTGCACTGAAGCTTTCTTT. Translating gives CASLDRTCTEAFF.

The V gene is TRBV4-3, the J gene TRBJ1-1, with 8 positions matching TRBD1. J gave up 5 bases and V 0 bases, and 11 bases lay outside the gene matches. Germline CDR1 reads LGHNA; CDR2 reads YSLEER. The length of the CDR3 is 17 residues. The CDR3 sequence is CASSQDVFPGGATEAFF. Written as DNA, the CDR3 is TGCGCCAGCAGCCAAGACGTATTCCCAGGGGGCGCAACTGAAGCTTTCTTT.

The chain combines TRBV14 with TRBJ1-2; D call uncertain. The CDR3 runs to 13 residues. Trimming pared 1 base from V and 7 bases from J, leaving 10 bases between. The germline CDR1 and CDR2 sequences are SGHDN and FVKESK. The CDR3 here is CASSQVMRVGYTF. CDR3 coding DNA: TGTGCCAGCAGCCAAGTTATGCGGGTTGGCTACACCTTC.

This clone was detected only a few times. The V call is TRBV10-3, the J call TRBJ1-1, with a tentative D call TRBD1 (6 bases). V dropped 6 bases and J dropped 1 base, with 12 bases sitting between them. The CDR3 consists of 14 residues. Per the germline V gene, CDR1 is ENHRY and CDR2 is SYGVKD. Here the CDR3 reads CAIRTGFSNTEAFF. The DNA of the CDR3 is TGTGCCATCAGGACAGGTTTCTCGAACACTGAAGCTTTCTTT.